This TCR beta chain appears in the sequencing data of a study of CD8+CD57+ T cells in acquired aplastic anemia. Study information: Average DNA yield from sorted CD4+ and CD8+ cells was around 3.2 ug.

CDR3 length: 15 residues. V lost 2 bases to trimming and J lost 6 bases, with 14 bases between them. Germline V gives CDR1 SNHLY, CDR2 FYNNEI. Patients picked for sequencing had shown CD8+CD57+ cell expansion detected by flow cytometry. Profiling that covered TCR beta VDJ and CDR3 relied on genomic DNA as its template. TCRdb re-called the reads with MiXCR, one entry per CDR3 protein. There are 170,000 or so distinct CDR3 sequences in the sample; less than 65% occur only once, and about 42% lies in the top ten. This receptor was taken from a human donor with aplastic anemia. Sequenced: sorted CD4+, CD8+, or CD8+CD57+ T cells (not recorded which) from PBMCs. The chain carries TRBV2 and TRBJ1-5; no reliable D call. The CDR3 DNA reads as TGTGCCAGCAGTGAAAAAGGGTCGGGCGCTCAGCCCCAGCATTTT. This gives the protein CASSEKGSGAQPQHF.